This entry lists 21 T cell receptor beta chains sequenced from one sample in a study of blood T cell repertoires in COVID-19. This table comes from immunoSEQ multiplex PCR, and its TCRdb copy is limited to in-frame clones, with some not included. The sample holds some 150,000 clones; more than 60% are singletons and the top ten take roughly 10%. Sequenced: peripheral blood. All receptors come from a woman aged 45-65 years with active or convalescent COVID-19.

The V gene is TRBV5-6, the J gene TRBJ1-6, with D possibly TRBD1 on 5 matching bases. This CDR3 region has 17 residues. V was trimmed by 3 bases and J by 0 bases, leaving 13 bases between them. Germline CDR1 is SGHDT and CDR2 is YYEEEE. CDR3 in DNA: TGTGCCAGCAGCTCGCAGGGTCAGAGCTCCTATAATTCACCCCTCCACTTT. This sequence encodes CASSSQGQSSYNSPLHF.

This sequence joins TRBV6-1 and TRBJ1-1; D unresolved. The CDR3 consists of 15 residues. V was trimmed by 0 bases and J by 3 bases, leaving 11 bases between them. CDR1 and CDR2 from the germline V gene are MNHNS and SASEGT. For the CDR3, the DNA is TGTGCCAGCAGTGAAGCGCTTCGCCAGTACACTGAAGCTTTCTTT. It is translated as CASSEALRQYTEAFF.

This sequence joins TRBV11-2 and TRBJ1-1, with 8 bases lining up with TRBD1. With 4 bases clipped from V and 7 bases from J, the junction kept 11 bases outside the gene matches. The V gene's germline CDR1 is SGHAT and CDR2 FQNNGV. This CDR3 is built from 15 residues. In DNA, the CDR3 is TGTGCCAGCAGCTGGACTGGGCCAGGGGGCTTTGAAGCTTTCTTT. This translates into CASSWTGPGGFEAFF.

The chain couples TRBV4-3 to TRBJ2-1; the match to TRBD2 covers 9 bases. Losses at the gene ends were 0 bases for V and 2 bases for J; bases not matched to a gene: 8. Germline CDR1 is LGHNA and CDR2 is YSLEER. This CDR3 comprises 18 residues. The chain's CDR3 is CASSQDRGTSRPYNEQFF. The CDR3 nucleotides are TGCGCCAGCAGCCAAGATCGCGGGACTAGCCGGCCCTACAATGAGCAGTTCTTC.

This sequence joins TRBV12-3 or TRBV12-4 and TRBJ2-7; D not resolved. This CDR3 comprises 13 residues. Trimming stripped 6 bases from V and 3 bases from J, with 12 bases between. CDR3 sequence (DNA): TGTGCCAGCAGCTCTTACATAAACTACGAGCAGTACTTC. The encoded protein is CASSSYINYEQYF.

The rearrangement links TRBV6-5 to TRBJ1-1, with D possibly TRBD1 on 6 matching bases. Germline V CDR1 and CDR2: MNHEY, SVGAGI. Trimming pared 6 bases from V and 4 bases from J, leaving 12 bases between. The CDR3 sequence is 13 residues long. As DNA, the CDR3 is TGTGCCAGCAGGCCAGGGGCACGCACTGAAGCTTTCTTT. It specifies CASRPGARTEAFF.

This clone was seen only a few times. The gene calls are TRBV7-2 and TRBJ1-3; D unclear. The CDR3 extends over 15 amino acids. The germline V gene has CDR1 SGHTA and CDR2 FQGNSA. V lost 3 bases and J lost 0, with 9 bases in between. The chain's CDR3 is CASSLSSYSGNTIYF. CDR3 nucleotides: TGTGCCAGCAGCTTGAGTTCCTACTCTGGAAACACCATATATTTT.

The chain couples TRBV9 to TRBJ1-3; D might be TRBD1 (5 bases). This CDR3 region has 18 residues. Germline lookup yields CDR1 SGDLS and CDR2 YYNGEE. V lost 0 bases and J lost 0, with 16 bases in between. CDR3 bases: TGTGCCAGCAGCGTAGAAGGAAGGGGCAGGAGCTCTGGAAACACCATATATTTT. Its translation is CASSVEGRGRSSGNTIYF.

This chain uses TRBV5-6 with TRBJ2-1; the match to TRBD2 covers 11 bases. V was clipped by 4 bases and J by 9 bases; unmatched bases: 12. Germline-derived CDR1 and CDR2 are SGHDT and YYEEEE. The CDR3 consists of 16 residues. CDR3 sequence: CASSPLAGEGNGEQFF. The CDR3 DNA follows: TGTGCCAGCAGCCCACTAGCGGGAGAAGGCAATGGTGAGCAGTTCTTC.

CDR3 amino acids: CATSEQTLNEQFF. CDR3 DNA sequence: TGTGCCACCAGTGAACAAACCCTCAATGAGCAGTTCTTC. The chain employs TRBV24-1 and TRBJ2-1; D gene uncertain. Germline CDR1 KGHDR, CDR2 SFDVKD. This CDR3 contains 13 residues. Between the trimmed V and J ends, which lost 4 bases and 6 bases, there was a span of 9 bases.

V usage is TRBV15 and J usage is TRBJ2-5, with TRBD2 matching 11 bases. The CDR3 loop spans 16 amino acids. The germline V gene has CDR1 LNHNV and CDR2 YYDKDF (reference sequence). Trimming took 3 bases from V and 5 from J; bases not matched to a gene: 8. The CDR3 loop is CATSSLLAGGGETQYF. DNA of the CDR3: TGTGCCACCAGCAGTCTTCTAGCGGGAGGTGGGGAGACCCAGTACTTC.

The V gene is TRBV7-8, the J gene TRBJ1-2; D perhaps matches TRBD1 (6 bases). V lost 1 base and J 10 bases, leaving 13 bases between the germline ends. CDR1 SGHVS and CDR2 FQNEAQ come from the germline V gene. The CDR3 has 13 residues. The CDR3 region has the DNA TGTGCCAGCAGCTTAGAAGGGGGAGTCAACTACACCTTC. This gives the protein CASSLEGGVNYTF.

The rearrangement uses TRBV19 and TRBJ2-6, with 10 bases that match TRBD2. This CDR3 is built from 18 residues. The V and J ends lost 5 bases and 2 bases, in that order; junction bases with no gene match: 9. From germline, CDR1 is LNHDA and CDR2 SQIVND (reference sequence). CDR3: CASSFLLAGYTGANVLTF. Here the CDR3 DNA reads TGTGCCAGTAGTTTCCTACTAGCGGGGTATACTGGGGCCAACGTCCTGACTTTC.

The rearrangement uses TRBV5-5 and TRBJ2-2; 9 nucleotides line up with TRBD1. The CDR3 has 14 amino acids. The germline gives CDR1 SGHKS, CDR2 YYEKEE (reference sequence). The junction had 5 bases not matched to a gene; V was cut back by 6 bases and J by 5 bases. CDR3 sequence: CASKGQGTTGELFF. Written as DNA, the CDR3 is TGTGCCAGCAAGGGACAGGGAACAACCGGGGAGCTGTTTTTT.

The rearrangement joins TRBV11-3 to TRBJ2-1; 12 bases line up with TRBD2. The CDR3 runs to 16 residues. J gave up 6 bases and V 3 bases, and 6 bases lay outside the gene matches. The V gene's germline CDR1 is SGHNT and CDR2 YENEEA. CDR3 DNA sequence: TGTGCCAGCAGCTTCCGACTAGCGGGAGAGGTCAATGAGCAGTTCTTC. Its translation is CASSFRLAGEVNEQFF.

The rearrangement links TRBV7-9 to TRBJ1-2; no reliable D call. V lost 3 bases and J 7 bases, leaving 9 bases between the germline ends. The CDR3 runs 12 residues. Germline values: CDR1 SEHNR, CDR2 FQNEAQ (reference sequence). The CDR3 region is CASSFVSSGYTF. CDR3 bases: TGTGCCAGCAGCTTTGTCAGTTCTGGCTACACCTTC.

The J gene is TRBJ1-4, the V gene TRBV7-9; 8 positions match TRBD1. The CDR3 runs 15 residues. V dropped 4 bases and J dropped 8; count of bases not matched to a gene: 9. The germline V gene has CDR1 SEHNR and CDR2 FQNEAQ (reference sequence). CDR3 DNA: TGTGCCAGCAGCTCAGGACAGGGTAATAGAGAAAAACTGTTTTTT. Translating gives CASSSGQGNREKLFF. Supplemented by reference TRBV7-9 and TRBJ1-4, the full variable domain reads DTGVSQNPRHKITKRGQNVTFRCDPISEHNRLYWYRQTLGQGPEFLTYFQNEAQLEKSRLLSDRFSAERPKGSFSTLEIQRTEQGDSAMYLCASSSGQGNREKLFFGSGTQLSVL.

V and J are TRBV6-2 or TRBV6-3 and TRBJ1-5, with D perhaps TRBD1 (6 bases). V was clipped by 5 bases and J by 2 bases, with 13 bases between them. Germline CDR1 is MNHEY and CDR2 is SVGEGT. The CDR3 length is 15 residues. The CDR3 nucleotides are TGTGCCAGCAGTCTACAGGGTCTCGGCAATCAGCCCCAGCATTTT. Amino acid sequence: CASSLQGLGNQPQHF.

As DNA, the CDR3 is TGTGCCAGCAGTTTAATGGGACTTTCTTTATCAGGGGAGCTGTTTTTT. Amino acids: CASSLMGLSLSGELFF. The chain joins TRBV28 to TRBJ2-2; D may be TRBD2 (6 bases). The germline gives CDR1 MDHEN, CDR2 SYDVKM. V was cut by 2 bases and J by 8 bases, with 18 bases left in between. This CDR3 spans 16 amino acids.

The rearrangement links TRBV10-3 to TRBJ2-2; 13 bases map to TRBD2. The germline V gene encodes CDR1 ENHRY and CDR2 SYGVKD. The CDR3 spans 17 residues. Trimming took 4 bases from V and 5 from J; bases not matched to a gene: 7. CDR3 protein: CAISGGLAGVGTGELFF. The DNA of the CDR3 is TGTGCCATCAGTGGAGGACTAGCGGGAGTGGGAACCGGGGAGCTGTTTTTT.

The chain joins TRBV5-1 to TRBJ1-3; possible D gene TRBD1, 6 bases. The CDR3 extends over 17 amino acids. CDR1 SGHRS and CDR2 YFSETQ come from the germline V gene. Trimming took 0 bases from V and 0 from J, leaving 13 bases between them. The CDR3 sequence: CASSLEGTKISGNTIYF. The CDR3 DNA is TGCGCCAGCAGCTTGGAAGGGACAAAGATCTCTGGAAACACCATATATTTT.